This TCR beta chain was captured by sequencing in a study of blood T cell repertoires in COVID-19 (dated by TCRdb to the early 2020s). Some background on the complete study: Samples from collaborators originated in the United States, Italy and Spain and spanned both the acute and convalescent phases of COVID-19. Where available, HLA class I and class II types were obtained from metadata supplied by the sample provider rather than from assay-based typing. The repertoires were made available in a free public database intended to serve as a resource for research on the immune response to SARS-CoV-2. Deeply sampled blood TCRbeta repertoires from subjects exposed to, actively infected with, or recovered from COVID-19 were included in the dataset. The prospective study material was composed of cDNA or gDNA derived from T cells, B-cell-depleted T cells, or PBMCs. Samples were obtained from the ongoing ImmuneRACE study (first 160 participants) and from 1,254 subjects provided by 6 global collaborators. A de-identified subject ID, COVID-19 status, age in years and sex were almost always included in the sample metadata. Broader findings and caveats from the paper: Clinical and demographic metadata were provided uncurated, with the amount varying by source and participant.

The immunoSEQ Assay, a bias-controlled multiplex PCR, was used to amplify TCRbeta CDR3 regions from genomic DNA. Per the source publication's procedure: Within the assay, amplification of reference gene primers was used to estimate how many nucleated cells each sample contained. To quantify the absolute abundance of each unique TCRbeta CDR3 rearrangement, sequence reads were collapsed and filtered. For each sample, productive Simpson clonality was calculated as the square root of Simpson's diversity index across productive rearrangements. In its TCRdb copy, this immuneACCESS table keeps in-frame sequences only and misses some clones. Where compared with another copy, unresolved V genes explain less than half of these, and the others have no known cause. Clonal size and the V and J genes are those of that table, whereas D and trimming came from the DNA. The sample data list approximately 350,000 clones, and approximately 86% of these were observed just once. Clones ranked in the top ten supply 7% to 7.5% of the sample.

From the cysteine up to the phenylalanine, the CDR3 has a length of 14 residues. CDR3 DNA is the only sequence kept; it has 42 bases, read in frame from the first base. Clipping removes 4 bases from V and 7 bases from J, with 6 as the unmatched junction base count. The germline V gene gives CDR1 as SGDLS and CDR2 as YYNGEE. Remarks on this clone: The antigen it binds to is not known. Base qualities are not provided; no much larger clone lies one nucleotide away.

One collaborating source in Seattle enrolled patients during active infection and followed them longitudinally through the course of disease. The collaborating institutions used their own protocols to collect whole blood in K2EDTA tubes. For TCRbeta analysis, collaborators shipped samples as frozen whole blood, isolated PBMCs, or DNA extracted from either of those sample types. Recombination joined TRBV9 with TRBJ1-2, with TRBD1 identical over 11 junction bases. The sample was peripheral blood. This sequence was found in a woman aged 55-69 years with COVID-19, enrolled during active disease. The DNA sequence follows: TGTGCCAGCAGCCCCGGACAGGGGGCGTTTGGCTACACCTTC. Translated, this is CASSPGQGAFGYTF.